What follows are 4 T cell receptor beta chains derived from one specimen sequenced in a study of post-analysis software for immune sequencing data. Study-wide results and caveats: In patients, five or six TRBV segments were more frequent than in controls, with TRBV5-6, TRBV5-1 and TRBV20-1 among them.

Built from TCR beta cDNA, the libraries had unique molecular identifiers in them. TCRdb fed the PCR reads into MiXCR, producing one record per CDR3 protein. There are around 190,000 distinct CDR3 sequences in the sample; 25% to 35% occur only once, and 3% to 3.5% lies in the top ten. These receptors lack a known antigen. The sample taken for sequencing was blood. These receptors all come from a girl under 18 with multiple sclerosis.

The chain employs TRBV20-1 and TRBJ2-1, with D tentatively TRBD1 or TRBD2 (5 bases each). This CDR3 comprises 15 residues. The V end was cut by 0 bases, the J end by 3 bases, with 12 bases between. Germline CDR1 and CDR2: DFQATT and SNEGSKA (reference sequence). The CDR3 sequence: CSARDPGQHYNEQFF. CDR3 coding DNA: TGCAGTGCTAGAGATCCGGGGCAGCACTACAATGAGCAGTTCTTC.

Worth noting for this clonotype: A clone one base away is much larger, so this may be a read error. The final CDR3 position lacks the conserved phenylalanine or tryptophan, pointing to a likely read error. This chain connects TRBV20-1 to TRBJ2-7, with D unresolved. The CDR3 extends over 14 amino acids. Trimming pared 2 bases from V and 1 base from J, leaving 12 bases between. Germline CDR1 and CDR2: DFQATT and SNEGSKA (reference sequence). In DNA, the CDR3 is TGCAGTGCTAGACCCAGGCCAACTTCCTACGAGCAGTACTAC. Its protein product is CSARPRPTSYEQYY.

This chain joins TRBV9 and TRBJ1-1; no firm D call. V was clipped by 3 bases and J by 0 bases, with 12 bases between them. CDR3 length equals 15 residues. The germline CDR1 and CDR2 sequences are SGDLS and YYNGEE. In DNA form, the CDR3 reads TGTGCCAGCAGCGCTACACCCTCAGTGAACACTGAAGCTTTCTTT. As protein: CASSATPSVNTEAFF.

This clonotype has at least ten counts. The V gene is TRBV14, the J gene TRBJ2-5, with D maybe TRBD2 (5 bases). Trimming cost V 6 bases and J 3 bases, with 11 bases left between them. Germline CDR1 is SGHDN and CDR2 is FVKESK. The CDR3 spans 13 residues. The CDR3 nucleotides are TGTGCCAGCAGACTGCGGGCGGAAGAGACCCAGTACTTC. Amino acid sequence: CASRLRAEETQYF.